A selection of T cell receptor beta chains follows, all from one sample in a study of T cell changes during pregnancy in multiple sclerosis. Some clones are missing from TCRdb's copy, which holds only in-frame ones; the method was immunoSEQ multiplex PCR. Of about 51,000 clones listed, roughly 92% were seen once; the top ten hold about 0.69%. The source material was CD4+ T cells from peripheral blood mononuclear cells, sampled in the third trimester of pregnancy. The receptor source for this set is a female donor with multiple sclerosis, enrolled in a pregnancy study. Both conserved end residues are part of each CDR3. The D gene is left open where the match is weak. The listing skips clone size in some rows; elsewhere it reads once, few, many or a size class.

size	D	J	V	CDR3	DNA
-	-	TRBJ2-3	TRBV10-3	CAIQITDTQYF	TGTGCCATCCAGATCACAGATACGCAGTATTTT
-	-	TRBJ2-7	TRBV28	CASTPHQARYEQYF	TGTGCCAGCACCCCCCACCAGGCTCGGTACGAGCAGTACTTC
once	TRBD2	TRBJ2-5	TRBV5-1	CASSQVAGGVRETQYF	TGCGCCAGCAGCCAAGTAGCGGGAGGTGTAAGGGAGACCCAGTACTTC
-	-	TRBJ2-7	TRBV12-2	CASRLPSRMGQGKNEQYF	TGTGCAAGTCGCTTACCCTCTAGAATGGGACAGGGAAAGAACGAGCAGTACTTC
-	TRBD1	TRBJ1-2	TRBV18	CASSPSGQGSYGYTF	TGTGCCAGCTCACCCTCGGGACAGGGTAGCTATGGCTACACCTTC
once	TRBD1	TRBJ2-2	TRBV9	CASSTGTALKTGELFF	TGTGCCAGCAGCACTGGGACAGCCTTGAAGACCGGGGAGCTGTTTTTT
-	TRBD2	TRBJ2-3	TRBV7-6	CASSPLAGGTDTQYF	TGTGCCAGCAGCCCGTTAGCGGGAGGGACAGATACGCAGTATTTT
-	TRBD2	TRBJ2-1	TRBV5-1	CASSLEPSGTLNEQFF	TGCGCCAGCAGCTTGGAACCTAGCGGGACCCTCAATGAGCAGTTCTTC
-	-	TRBJ2-4	TRBV27	CASSSGVAIQYF	TGTGCCAGCAGTTCGGGGGTCGCCATTCAGTACTTC
-	TRBD1	TRBJ2-7	TRBV7-2	CASSQTTGSGYEQYF	TGTGCCAGCAGCCAAACGACAGGGAGTGGGTACGAGCAGTACTTC
-	-	TRBJ2-2	TRBV4-3	CASSQGGTTVAGELFF	TGCGCCAGCAGCCAAGGGGGGACAACAGTGGCCGGGGAGCTGTTTTTT
-	-	TRBJ1-4	TRBV5-1	CASSFGRTAINEKLFF	TGCGCCAGCAGCTTTGGACGGACAGCTATTAATGAAAAACTGTTTTTT
-	TRBD1	TRBJ2-7	TRBV18	CASSPQGDEQYF	TGTGCCAGCTCACCTCAGGGGGACGAGCAGTACTTC
once	TRBD1	TRBJ2-7	TRBV27	CASSFWRGQGMDEQYF	TGTGCCAGCAGTTTCTGGAGGGGACAGGGCATGGACGAGCAGTACTTC
-	TRBD1	TRBJ1-2	TRBV28	CASTREGQGIGYTF	TGTGCCAGCACCCGAGAGGGACAGGGAATCGGCTACACCTTC
-	-	TRBJ2-1	TRBV11-3	CASSLAEARYSYNEQFF	TGTGCCAGCAGCTTAGCTGAGGCTCGATACTCCTACAATGAGCAGTTCTTC
-	TRBD2	TRBJ2-3	TRBV4-2	CASSRGTGTSGFRADTQYF	TGTGCCAGCAGCCGTGGTACCGGGACTAGCGGGTTTCGCGCAGATACGCAGTATTTT
-	TRBD1	TRBJ1-2	TRBV7-2	CASSLIDRGFYGYTF	TGTGCCAGCAGCCTTATAGACAGGGGGTTCTATGGCTACACCTTC
-	TRBD2	TRBJ2-1	TRBV5-1	CASSWSGSRDSYNEQFF	TGCGCCAGCAGCTGGAGCGGGAGCAGAGACTCCTACAATGAGCAGTTCTTC
-	-	TRBJ2-7	TRBV7-2	CASSHGTITSYEQYF	TGTGCCAGCAGCCACGGGACAATCACCTCATACGAGCAGTACTTC
-	TRBD1	TRBJ2-5	TRBV7-6	CASSIGQGMRETQYF	TGTGCCAGCAGCATCGGACAGGGGATGAGAGAGACCCAGTACTTC
-	-	TRBJ1-2	TRBV5-1	CASSSPRRDSRTNYGYTF	TGCGCCAGCAGCTCCCCCCGGCGGGACTCAAGGACAAACTATGGCTACACCTTC
-	-	TRBJ1-2	TRBV7-2	CASSSQGYGYTF	TGTGCCAGCAGCTCACAGGGATATGGCTACACCTTC
once	TRBD2	TRBJ2-7	TRBV6-1	CASSLSGSYEQYF	TGTGCCAGCAGTCTTAGCGGGAGTTACGAGCAGTACTTC
-	-	TRBJ2-5	TRBV2	CASSAYPETQYF	TGTGCCAGCAGTGCCTATCCGGAGACCCAGTACTTC
-	-	TRBJ2-6	TRBV28	CASSLGSFGANVLTF	TGTGCCAGCAGTTTGGGCAGCTTTGGGGCCAACGTCCTGACTTTC
-	TRBD2	TRBJ2-5	TRBV7-8	CASSLDSGQYQETQYF	TGTGCCAGCAGCTTAGATAGCGGGCAATACCAAGAGACCCAGTACTTC
once	-	TRBJ2-6	TRBV27	CASTQGAGGLGGANVLTF	TGTGCCAGCACCCAGGGGGCAGGCGGACTAGGAGGGGCCAACGTCCTGACTTTC
-	-	TRBJ2-7	TRBV7-9	CASSSYSLRDTIPSYEQYF	TGTGCCAGCAGCTCCTACTCTCTAAGGGACACCATCCCCTCCTACGAGCAGTACTTC
-	TRBD2	TRBJ2-1	TRBV25-1	CASSEFNSGTYNEQFF	TGTGCCAGCAGTGAATTTAATAGCGGGACCTACAATGAGCAGTTCTTC
-	-	TRBJ2-3	TRBV7-2	CASSFPTAYTDTQYF	TGTGCCAGCAGCTTTCCGACAGCTTACACAGATACGCAGTATTTT
-	TRBD1	TRBJ1-5	TRBV6-1	CASTAGTGTQPQHF	TGTGCCAGCACCGCCGGGACAGGGACTCAGCCCCAGCATTTT
-	TRBD1	TRBJ1-4	TRBV6-1	CASRDRAATNEKLFF	TGTGCCAGCAGAGACAGGGCTGCAACTAATGAAAAACTGTTTTTT
-	TRBD2	TRBJ2-6	TRBV5-8	CASNPRHSGSSGANVLTF	TGTGCCAGCAACCCCAGGCATAGCGGGAGCTCGGGGGCCAACGTCCTGACTTTC
-	-	TRBJ1-1	TRBV11-2	CASSQDRTTEAFF	TGTGCCAGCAGCCAAGACAGGACCACTGAAGCTTTCTTT
-	TRBD2	TRBJ2-7	TRBV6-1	CASSENGRQGEQYF	TGTGCCAGCAGTGAAAACGGGAGGCAGGGCGAGCAGTACTTC
-	-	TRBJ1-3	TRBV30	CAWTRRGGGNTIYF	TGTGCCTGGACCAGAAGGGGCGGCGGAAACACCATATATTTT
-	TRBD2	TRBJ2-2	TRBV5-1	CASSLRGAGGPNTGELFF	TGCGCCAGCAGCTTGCGAGGGGCGGGAGGCCCGAACACCGGGGAGCTGTTTTTT
once	-	TRBJ2-2	TRBV27	CASSQAGHGELFF	TGTGCCAGCAGTCAGGCAGGTCACGGGGAGCTGTTTTTT
-	TRBD1	TRBJ1-5	TRBV19	CASSPTGTGFPQPQHF	TGTGCCAGTAGTCCGACCGGGACAGGGTTCCCTCAGCCCCAGCATTTT
-	TRBD2	TRBJ2-1	TRBV7-8	CASSLDGRAGNEQFF	TGTGCCAGCAGCTTAGACGGGAGGGCGGGGAATGAGCAGTTCTTC
-	-	TRBJ1-2	TRBV15	CATSRTPGGYTF	TGTGCCACCAGCAGAACTCCGGGTGGCTACACCTTC
-	TRBD2	TRBJ2-1	TRBV7-2	CASSFPAGGRYEQFF	TGTGCCAGCAGCTTTCCAGCGGGAGGGAGGTATGAGCAGTTCTTC
-	TRBD2	TRBJ2-1	TRBV2	CASRRGLAGGGYNEQFF	TGTGCCAGCAGACGGGGACTAGCGGGAGGGGGGTACAATGAGCAGTTCTTC
-	-	TRBJ2-5	TRBV5-1	CASSYDRAVRGETQYF	TGCGCCAGCTCCTACGACCGGGCCGTAAGGGGAGAGACCCAGTACTTC
-	TRBD2	TRBJ2-1	TRBV28	CASSLPGTSGSRAEQFF	TGTGCCAGCAGTTTACCGGGGACTAGCGGGAGTCGGGCTGAGCAGTTCTTC
-	TRBD2	TRBJ2-2	TRBV11-2	CASRKRENTGELFF	TGTGCCAGCAGGAAGCGGGAGAACACCGGGGAGCTGTTTTTT
few	TRBD2	TRBJ2-5	TRBV29-1	CSTGGGRAQYF	TGCAGCACCGGCGGGGGGAGGGCCCAGTACTTC
once	TRBD1	TRBJ1-2	TRBV11-2	CASSLGQLNGYTF	TGTGCCAGCAGCTTGGGACAGCTTAATGGCTACACCTTC
-	TRBD1	TRBJ1-5	TRBV5-1	CASSLEGGRNQPQHF	TGCGCCAGCAGCTTGGAAGGGGGCCGCAATCAGCCCCAGCATTTT
-	-	TRBJ2-7	TRBV5-6	CASSLNRLYEQYF	TGTGCCAGCAGCTTGAACAGGTTATACGAGCAGTACTTC
-	TRBD2	TRBJ2-5	TRBV12-5	CASGLGTSGKETQYF	TGTGCTAGTGGTTTAGGGACTAGCGGGAAAGAGACCCAGTACTTC
-	-	TRBJ2-7	TRBV15	CATSRTYRAREQYF	TGTGCCACCAGCAGAACCTACAGGGCGCGCGAGCAGTACTTC
-	-	TRBJ1-5	TRBV28	CASSLGRAENQPQHF	TGTGCCAGCAGTTTAGGCAGGGCCGAAAATCAGCCCCAGCATTTT
-	TRBD1	TRBJ2-7	TRBV5-1	CASSLEVRGGQSYEQYF	TGCGCCAGCAGCTTGGAGGTGAGAGGGGGCCAGTCCTACGAGCAGTACTTC
once	TRBD1	TRBJ1-4	TRBV14	CASSQAGTGVSKLFF	TGTGCCAGCAGCCAAGCCGGGACAGGGGTGAGCAAACTGTTTTTT
-	TRBD2	TRBJ2-1	TRBV23-1	CASSQLSPPELDREGVWNEQFF	TGCGCCAGCAGTCAATTATCCCCACCGGAACTCGACCGGGAGGGTGTCTGGAATGAGCAGTTCTTC